Presented here are 26 T cell receptor beta chains from one specimen sequenced in a study of blood T cells in healthy people across ages. The use of a sample-barcoded 5' primer and a J-beta primer mix characterized a second PCR of 7 to 11 cycles. TCRdb reprocessed the 5' RACE reads via MiXCR and lists one record per CDR3 protein. The sample shows approximately 2,000,000 distinct CDR3 sequences, around 40% of them seen only once. Specimen: blood. These receptors all come from a human donor in good health.

The chain recombines TRBV6-2 or TRBV6-3 with TRBJ2-7; D remains unclear. This CDR3 is built from 13 residues. V was pared by 6 bases and J by 0 bases, with 9 bases between. Germline assignment: CDR1 MNHEY and CDR2 SVGEGT. CDR3 loop: CASRESGSYEQYF. CDR3 nucleotides: TGTGCCAGCAGGGAATCGGGCTCCTACGAGCAGTACTTC.

This clonotype was counted a few times. This chain connects TRBV4-3 to TRBJ1-2, with TRBD1 as a possible D gene (5 bases). The CDR3 is made up of 14 amino acids. Deletions cut 0 bases from V and 6 bases from J, with 11 bases between. The germline V gene has CDR1 LGHNA and CDR2 YSLEER. The CDR3 protein is CASSQDVTVNGYTF. CDR3 DNA: TGCGCCAGCAGCCAAGATGTGACAGTTAATGGCTACACCTTC.

This clonotype was seen ten or more times. The rearrangement uses TRBV29-1 and TRBJ2-7; a possible D gene is TRBD2 (5 bases). Germline V gene lookup returns CDR1 SQVTM and CDR2 ANQGSEA. Deletions cut 3 bases from V and 0 bases from J, with 9 bases between. CDR3 size: 13 residues. The CDR3 DNA reads TGCAGCGTTGAGACGGGGATCTCCTACGAGCAGTACTTC. Amino acid sequence: CSVETGISYEQYF.

This clonotype was seen a few times. Mismatch with germline at one junction end may stem from a read error. In nucleotides, the CDR3 is TGTGCCAGCAGTTTTAGGGACTACCAAGAGACCCAGTACTTC. This encodes CASSFRDYQETQYF. The chain is built from TRBV5-1 and TRBJ2-5; D perhaps matches TRBD2 (6 bases). Germline V gives CDR1 SGHRS, CDR2 YFSETQ. There are 14 residues in the CDR3.

Notes on this clonotype: The junction shows a germline mismatch at one end, possibly a read error. The chain uses TRBV7-2 and TRBJ2-6; 8 bases are shared with TRBD1. The length of the CDR3 is 19 residues. Germline lookup yields CDR1 SGHTA and CDR2 FQGNSA. Here the CDR3 reads CASSLRRQGTSSGTNVLTF. CDR3 nucleotides: TGTGCCAGCAGCCTTCGACGACAGGGGACGAGCTCTGGGACCAACGTCCTGACTTTC.

This clonotype was counted only a few times. This chain connects TRBV7-2 to TRBJ1-2, with D possibly TRBD1 on 5 matching bases. V dropped 2 bases and J dropped 3 bases, with 13 bases sitting between them. The CDR3 extends over 15 amino acids. Germline CDR1 and CDR2: SGHTA and FQGNSA. Here the CDR3 DNA reads TGTGCCAGCAGCTTAAGGGGCCTAAGGGACTATGGCTACACCTTC. It specifies CASSLRGLRDYGYTF.

The chain combines TRBV7-9 with TRBJ2-7; D uncertain. Per the germline V gene, CDR1 is SEHNR and CDR2 is FQNEAQ (reference sequence). The CDR3 extends over 12 amino acids. Trimming removed 5 bases from V and 5 bases from J, with 10 bases in between. For the CDR3, the DNA is TGTGCCAGCAGCGTACCGAGACACGAGCAGTACTTC. It yields the protein CASSVPRHEQYF.

The J gene is TRBJ2-5, the V gene TRBV29-1; no clear D gene. V shed 5 bases and J shed 1 base, with 14 bases lying between them. Per the germline V gene, CDR1 is SQVTM and CDR2 is ANQGSEA. The CDR3 runs 14 residues. The CDR3 here is CSVTGPLTQETQYF. CDR3 DNA sequence: TGCAGCGTTACGGGTCCCCTCACCCAAGAGACCCAGTACTTC.

A few counts support this clonotype. The chain is built from TRBV27 and TRBJ2-5, with D possibly being TRBD1 (7 bases). Germline CDR1 and CDR2: MNHEY and SMNVEV (reference sequence). With 3 bases removed from V and 11 bases from J, the gap between germline ends came to 25 bases. The CDR3 covers 16 residues. The CDR3 sequence is CASSFSRGDTDYGQYF. Here the CDR3 DNA reads TGTGCCAGCAGTTTCAGCAGGGGGGACACCGACTACGGGCAGTACTTC.

The chain uses TRBV20-1 and TRBJ2-3; a weak D match, TRBD2 (6 bases). V was pared by 5 bases and J by 7 bases, with 25 bases between. The germline V gene has CDR1 DFQATT and CDR2 SNEGSKA (reference sequence). The CDR3 covers 16 residues. Here the CDR3 DNA reads TGCAGTGCTTGGGGGGTTTACCGCTCGGTGGGAAATACGCAGTATTTT. This translates into CSAWGVYRSVGNTQYF.

The rearrangement uses TRBV27 and TRBJ2-6; D tentatively fits TRBD1 or TRBD2 (5 bases each). This CDR3 spans 17 amino acids. V was clipped by 3 bases and J by 0 bases, with 12 bases between them. The germline V gene has CDR1 MNHEY and CDR2 SMNVEV (reference sequence). The CDR3 region is CASSFTGRSSGANVLTF. CDR3 DNA sequence: TGTGCCAGCAGTTTCACGGGACGGTCCTCTGGGGCCAACGTCCTGACTTTC.

The V gene is TRBV9, the J gene TRBJ2-5, with D possibly matching TRBD1 (6 bases). The CDR3 has 15 amino acids. In germline, CDR1 is SGDLS, CDR2 YYNGEE. The V gene lost 0 bases and the J gene lost 2 bases, with 11 bases spanning the gap. CDR3 in DNA: TGTGCCAGCAGCGTAGGAGACAGGCTACAAGAGACCCAGTACTTC. It codes for CASSVGDRLQETQYF.

In its sample, this clonotype was seen a few times. This chain joins TRBV4-2 and TRBJ2-1; 11 bases match TRBD2. CDR3 length: 18 amino acids. CDR1 is LGHNA, CDR2 YNFKEQ, per germline. The trim removed 1 base at V and 7 bases at J, leaving 12 bases unmatched. The CDR3 spells CASSQVALAGGMGNEQFF. The CDR3 region has the DNA TGTGCCAGCAGCCAAGTCGCGCTAGCGGGGGGAATGGGAAATGAGCAGTTCTTC.

For this clonotype: At one boundary the junction diverges from the germline segment, which might be a read error. This chain joins TRBV12-3 or TRBV12-4 and TRBJ1-1, with D possibly matching TRBD1 (5 bases). The CDR3 consists of 14 residues. The CDR3 reads CACSRSGALPEAFF. The CDR3 DNA follows: TGTGCCTGCAGCCGAAGCGGGGCCTTACCCGAAGCTTTCTTT.

The CDR3 reads CASSLLRTGYEQYF. The CDR3 DNA follows: TGCGCCAGCAGCTTGCTACGGACAGGCTACGAGCAGTACTTC. The genes are TRBV5-1 and TRBJ2-7; 7 nucleotides agree with TRBD1. This CDR3 is 14 amino acids long. Germline V gene sequence: CDR1 SGHRS, CDR2 YFSETQ. Losses at the gene ends were 1 base for V and 3 bases for J; bases not matched to a gene: 4.

A note on this clonotype: Its ends do not fully match the called genes, so a read error is possible. This rearrangement joins TRBV5-1 to TRBJ1-5; tentatively, D is TRBD1 (6 bases). There are 17 residues in the CDR3. Per germline, CDR1 SGHRS and CDR2 YFSETQ. The CDR3 bases are TGCGCCAGCAGCTTGGGGGCCGACAGGAACGACAATCGGCCCCAGCATTTT. Protein sequence: CASSLGADRNDNRPQHF.

The gene calls are TRBV19 and TRBJ2-5, with 10 bases identical to TRBD2. There are 16 residues in the CDR3. From germline, CDR1 is LNHDA and CDR2 SQIVND (reference sequence). J was trimmed by 5 bases and V by 1 base; bases with no gene match: 7. The CDR3 region has the DNA TGTGCCAGTAGTATAGGACTAGCGGGTGACACGGAGACCCAGTACTTC. Protein sequence: CASSIGLAGDTETQYF.

A remark on this clonotype: The junction departs from the called germline gene at one end, perhaps through a read error. The rearrangement joins TRBV7-9 to TRBJ2-1; 11 nucleotides agree with TRBD1. This CDR3 contains 18 residues. Germline V gene sequence: CDR1 SEHNR, CDR2 FQNEAQ (reference sequence). This CDR3 is CASSLDRARTGGKYEQLF. The CDR3 region has the DNA TGTGCCAGCAGCTTAGACCGGGCACGGACAGGGGGCAAATATGAGCAGTTATTC.

The rearrangement links TRBV28 to TRBJ2-1; D not certain. V lost 3 bases, J lost 6 bases, and 9 bases lay in between. CDR3 length: 13 residues. From germline, CDR1 is MDHEN and CDR2 SYDVKM. The CDR3 loop reads CASSFSLVNEQFF. The CDR3 DNA reads TGTGCCAGCAGTTTTTCCTTGGTCAATGAGCAGTTCTTC.

The chain links TRBV7-9 to TRBJ2-7, with no clear D. Germline V gives CDR1 SEHNR, CDR2 FQNEAQ (reference sequence). Trimming stripped 2 bases from V and 0 bases from J, with 14 bases between. CDR3 length: 16 amino acids. The CDR3 nucleotides are TGTGCCAGCAGCTTATATACCATGGTCGACTCCTACGAGCAGTACTTC. Its protein is CASSLYTMVDSYEQYF.

The chain has TRBV6-5 and TRBJ1-4; no definite D call. Germline-derived CDR1 and CDR2 are MNHEY and SVGAGI. The CDR3 is 15 residues long. V was pared by 2 bases and J by 3 bases, with 10 bases between. The CDR3 region is CASSYESSPNEKLFF. The CDR3 DNA reads as TGTGCCAGCAGTTACGAGAGCTCGCCTAATGAAAAACTGTTTTTT.

This clonotype was detected a few times. V gene TRBV4-3 combines with J gene TRBJ2-1; D uncertain. The CDR3 has 14 residues. Between the trimmed V and J ends, which lost 0 bases and 7 bases, there was a span of 10 bases. Germline CDR1 LGHNA, CDR2 YSLEER. The chain's CDR3 is CASSQDGTWNEQFF. CDR3 nucleotide sequence: TGCGCCAGCAGCCAAGATGGTACGTGGAATGAGCAGTTCTTC.

The chain carries TRBV5-1 and TRBJ2-1; TRBD2 matches 15 bases. This CDR3 region has 17 residues. The J segment lost 5 bases and the V segment lost 2 bases, leaving 5 bases of the junction unmatched. CDR1 is SGHRS and CDR2 is YFSETQ in the germline V gene. The DNA for the CDR3 is TGCGCCAGCAGCTTCGGACTAGCGGGGGGGCTGAACAATGAGCAGTTCTTC. Translating it yields CASSFGLAGGLNNEQFF.

The V call is TRBV7-2, the J call TRBJ1-1; D is possibly TRBD1 (6 bases). CDR3 size: 14 residues. Trimming removed 2 bases at V and 4 bases at J, with 11 bases between. Looked up from germline, CDR1 is SGHTA and CDR2 is FQGNSA. As DNA, the CDR3 is TGTGCCAGCAGCTTAAGCGCAGGGGTCACTGAAGCTTTCTTT. It is translated as CASSLSAGVTEAFF.

The chain combines TRBV2 with TRBJ2-4; 8 bases line up with TRBD2. The length of the CDR3 is 18 residues. Trimming removed 6 bases from V and 13 bases from J; junction bases left unmatched: 26. Germline V gives CDR1 SNHLY, CDR2 FYNNEI. The chain's CDR3 is CASSRGGAGFSSYSEQYF. The CDR3, as DNA: TGTGCCAGCAGCCGGGGGGGAGCGGGGTTCAGCTCCTACAGTGAGCAGTACTTC.

The V gene is TRBV14, the J gene TRBJ2-3, with TRBD2 as a possible D gene (6 bases). The germline V and J ends were trimmed by 6 bases and 1 base, with 20 bases remaining between them. The CDR3 runs to 17 residues. CDR1 and CDR2 from the germline V gene are SGHDN and FVKESK. The DNA of the CDR3 is TGTGCCAGCAGTCGCGGGGACCTATGGCTCGGCACAGATACGCAGTATTTT. Protein sequence: CASSRGDLWLGTDTQYF.